The clone carrying this T cell receptor (beta chain) was detected only a few times. Its target is not known. The record originates from a study of T-cell memory formation after mild COVID-19. Study details: TCR clusters were mostly confined to one donor each. Study-level results: Clones that contracted clustered mainly in CM and EM if CD4+ and in EMRA if CD8+. Clonal second-wave expansions that peaked on day 37 had unconfirmed SARS-CoV-2 specificity.

TCRdb called the 5' RACE reads again in MiXCR, with one record for every CDR3 protein. This table has roughly 400,000 distinct CDR3 sequences, approximately 16% appearing once. V was shortened by 8 bases and J by 3 bases, with 8 bases between the two germline ends. This CDR3 has 12 amino acids. Per the germline V gene, CDR1 is MDHEN and CDR2 is SYDVKM. Sequenced: PBMCs or a T cell subset sorted from them (not recorded which). V usage is TRBV28 and J usage is TRBJ2-1, with D possibly matching TRBD1 (5 bases). This TCR came from a man aged 18 to 35 who had mild COVID-19 (a few samples of this study predate the infection). Cell type and time point are not known. CDR3 sequence (DNA): TGTGCCAGCGCAGGGTACTACAATGAGCAGTTCTTC. It yields the protein CASAGYYNEQFF. Full variable domain (remainder filled in from reference TRBV28 and TRBJ2-1): DVKVTQSSRYLVKRTGEKVFLECVQDMDHENMFWYRQDPGLGLRLIYFSYDVKMKEKGDIPEGYSVSREKKERFSLILESASTNQTSMYLCASAGYYNEQFFGPGTRLTVL.